This T cell receptor beta chain was retrieved from a study of OX40 agonist ivuxolimab in advanced cancers. Study background: Patients took ivuxolimab, an agonistic anti-OX40 (CD134) antibody. Findings and caveats of the study: More expanded clones were found, on average, in CD8+ than in CD4+ T cells. Some patients without response likewise showed low normalized clonal expansion. No antigen was identified for the clonally expanded peripheral T cells.

Germline values: CDR1 SNHLY, CDR2 FYNNEI. The V end lost 7 bases, the J end lost 5 bases, and 18 bases lay between the germline ends. This CDR3 spans 14 amino acids. Notes on this clone: What it binds is not known.

The repertoire was sequenced with immunoSEQ multiplex PCR; TCRdb's copy has only in-frame clones and lacks some. This sample has 80,000 or so clones, with 85% to 90% found just once. This specimen was CD4+ or CD8+ T cells sorted from blood, taken in a trial of the OX40 agonist ivuxolimab. The TCR originated in an adult with an advanced solid tumor such as melanoma, head and neck, liver or kidney cancer. The V call is TRBV2, the J call TRBJ2-7; D may be TRBD1 (6 bases). The CDR3 protein is CASKRGSPGDEQYF. The CDR3 DNA follows: TGTGCCAGCAAAAGGGGATCCCCAGGGGACGAGCAGTACTTC.